The rows below give T cell receptor beta chains drawn from one sample of a study of control samples from healthy donors and cancer patients. The repertoire was sequenced with immunoSEQ multiplex PCR; TCRdb's copy has only in-frame clones and lacks some. The profile covers 100,000 to 150,000 clones, with approximately 92% appearing a single time and around 2.1% taken by the ten largest. Material for sequencing was blood. The source is a woman in her 50s in good health. Both conserved end residues are part of each CDR3. The D gene is left open where the match is weak. Expanded clones are given a class, and other clones once, few, many or no size at all.

-,TRBJ2-3,TRBV24-1,-,TGTGCCACCAGTGCCGTGACAGCTAGCACAGATACGCAGTATTTT,CATSAVTASTDTQYF
TRBD2,TRBJ2-5,TRBV7-2,-,TGTGCCAGCAGCCAGCTGGGGGGGAATCTAGCGGGAGTTCAAGAGACCCAGTACTTC,CASSQLGGNLAGVQETQYF
-,TRBJ1-1,TRBV18,-,TGTGCCAGCTCCCCTCTCCCTGACAGATCGGGGGTTGTCATCCCTGAAGCTTTCTTT,CASSPLPDRSGVVIPEAFF
TRBD1,TRBJ1-4,TRBV5-1,-,TGCGCCAGCAGCCAGACAGGGAGTAGGGAAAAACTGTTTTTT,CASSQTGSREKLFF
-,TRBJ1-6,TRBV19,-,TGTGCCAGTAGTATAGATCGGTGGAATTCACCCCTCCACTTT,CASSIDRWNSPLHF
-,TRBJ1-6,TRBV27,-,TGTGCCAGCAGTTTGGGGACCATTAATTCACCCCTCCACTTT,CASSLGTINSPLHF
-,TRBJ2-2,TRBV28,once,TGTGCCAGCAGTTTACTAGCCGGGGTGGGCACCGGGGAGCTGTTTTTT,CASSLLAGVGTGELFF
-,TRBJ1-3,TRBV7-9,-,TGTGCCAGCAGCTCCTTTGGATCTGGCTCTGGAAACACCATATATTTT,CASSSFGSGSGNTIYF
TRBD2,TRBJ2-1,TRBV15,once,TGTGCCACCAGCAGAGATCGAGTGTCTAGCGGGGAAGAGCAGTTCTTC,CATSRDRVSSGEEQFF
-,TRBJ1-5,TRBV5-5,-,TGTGCCAGCAGCTTGGATCCAAATCAGCCCCAGCATTTT,CASSLDPNQPQHF
TRBD2,TRBJ2-7,TRBV5-6,-,TGTGCCAGCAGCTTAGGAGCGGGAGGGCACTACGAGCAGTACTTC,CASSLGAGGHYEQYF
-,TRBJ1-4,TRBV12-5,few,TGTGCTAGTGGTTTGGGCAGGTCAACTAATGAAAAACTGTTTTTT,CASGLGRSTNEKLFF
-,TRBJ1-4,TRBV4-2,-,TGTGCCAGCAGCACAACTAATGAAAAACTGTTTTTT,CASSTTNEKLFF
TRBD1,TRBJ1-1,TRBV19,-,TGTGCCAGTAGTATAGGCCAAGGGACAGATGAAGCTTTCTTT,CASSIGQGTDEAFF
TRBD1,TRBJ2-3,TRBV7-9,-,TGTGCCAGCAGCGGAGACAGGGTAAACACAGATACGCAGTATTTT,CASSGDRVNTDTQYF
-,TRBJ2-7,TRBV29-1,-,TGCAGCGGGATAGTCGTACAGGCTGAAGAACTCTCCTACGAGCAGTACTTC,CSGIVVQAEELSYEQYF
-,TRBJ1-3,TRBV18,-,TGTGCCAGCTCACCACGGGACATCACTGGAAACACCATATATTTT,CASSPRDITGNTIYF
TRBD2,TRBJ2-1,TRBV7-9,-,TGTGCCAGCAGCTCCGGACTAGCGGGGGGGCCTAATCCGTTCTTC,CASSSGLAGGPNPFF
-,TRBJ1-1,TRBV5-8,-,TGTGCCAGCACCCGACCACCGGGGCGGACTGAAGCTTTCTTT,CASTRPPGRTEAFF
TRBD2,TRBJ2-2,TRBV3-1/TRBV3-2,-,TGTGCCAGCAGCCACTCCGTGACGAGCGGGAGGGGCGGGGAGCTGTTTTTT,CASSHSVTSGRGGELFF
TRBD1,TRBJ1-6,TRBV19,-,TGTGCCAGTAGTCTCCGGACAGGTCCTAGCTCCTATAATTCACCCCTCCACTTT,CASSLRTGPSSYNSPLHF
TRBD2,TRBJ2-5,TRBV27,once,TGTGCCAGCAGACGACTAGCGGAAGAGACCCAGTACTTC,CASRRLAEETQYF
TRBD1,TRBJ2-7,TRBV3-1/TRBV3-2,-,TGTGCCAGCAGCCCGTGGGACAGATCCTACGAGCAGTACTTC,CASSPWDRSYEQYF
-,TRBJ1-5,TRBV19,-,TGTGCCAGTCAACCGACCAATCAGCCCCAGCATTTT,CASQPTNQPQHF
-,TRBJ1-2,TRBV28,-,TGTGCCAGCACAATGGGGAGGGTGGGGGCTGGCTACACCTTC,CASTMGRVGAGYTF
TRBD2,TRBJ2-1,TRBV28,-,TGTGCCAGCAAACTAGCGGGAGTGATTGGCAATGAGCAGTTCTTC,CASKLAGVIGNEQFF
-,TRBJ1-1,TRBV9,-,TGTGCCAGCAGCGAGAAGGGGCACGGCACTGAAGCTTTCTTT,CASSEKGHGTEAFF
-,TRBJ2-7,TRBV7-2,-,TGTGCCAGCAGCTTAGCACACCCTAGGGGCGAGCAGTACTTC,CASSLAHPRGEQYF
-,TRBJ1-1,TRBV6-5,-,TGTGCCAGCAAAGGGGGGGTAGCCGCTTTCTTT,CASKGGVAAFF
-,TRBJ1-2,TRBV28,many,TGTGCCAGCAGTTCGGAGACAGCCTATGGCTACACCTTC,CASSSETAYGYTF
-,TRBJ1-2,TRBV6-4,once,TGTGCCAGCAGCTTACAGGAGGGATATGGCTACACCTTC,CASSLQEGYGYTF
TRBD2,TRBJ2-5,TRBV6-5,-,TGTGCCAGCAACCACCTAGCGGGGGTCGGGACCCAGTACTTC,CASNHLAGVGTQYF
-,TRBJ2-7,TRBV10-3,-,TGTGCCATCAGTGAAGGGAGGGGGAGATACTACGAGCAGTACTTC,CAISEGRGRYYEQYF
-,TRBJ1-1,TRBV19,-,TGTGCCAGTAGCAAACTAATGAACACTGAAGCTTTCTTT,CASSKLMNTEAFF
-,TRBJ2-7,TRBV12-3/TRBV12-4,-,TGTGCCAGCAGTGAAAGATTCGAGCAGTACTTC,CASSERFEQYF
-,TRBJ2-5,TRBV28,-,TGTGCCAGCAGTCTCCGGGACACCCAAGAGACCCAGTACTTC,CASSLRDTQETQYF
TRBD2,TRBJ2-3,TRBV6-5,-,TGTGCCAGCAGAGGCGGGAGCAGCACAGATACGCAGTATTTT,CASRGGSSTDTQYF
-,TRBJ1-2,TRBV28,-,TGTGCCAGCAGTTTTGTCGACCTGATCTATGGCTACACCTTC,CASSFVDLIYGYTF
-,TRBJ1-2,TRBV27,-,TGTGCCAGCTTATTTAGGGCGGGATTTACAGGACCGAACTATGGCTACACCTTC,CASLFRAGFTGPNYGYTF
-,TRBJ2-1,TRBV7-9,-,TGTGCCAGCAGCCGAGAGACTATCAATGAGCAGTTCTTC,CASSRETINEQFF
-,TRBJ1-2,TRBV5-6,-,TGTGCCAGCAGCTTGAACGGTAACTATGGCTACACCTTC,CASSLNGNYGYTF
TRBD1,TRBJ1-4,TRBV7-2,-,TGTGCCAGCAGGACCCAGACAGGGCCGGAAAAACTGTTTTTT,CASRTQTGPEKLFF
-,TRBJ1-6,TRBV3-1/TRBV3-2,-,TGTGCCAGCAGGCGGGACATTGAGGGGAATTCACCCCTCCACTTT,CASRRDIEGNSPLHF
TRBD1,TRBJ2-1,TRBV19,-,TGTGCCAGTAGTATGTTCGGGACAGATAGCTCCTACAATGAGCAGTTCTTC,CASSMFGTDSSYNEQFF
-,TRBJ2-2,TRBV3-1/TRBV3-2,once,TGTGCCAGCAGCCAAGATAGGGGGACGGCGAGCACCGGGGAGCTGTTTTTT,CASSQDRGTASTGELFF
TRBD1,TRBJ1-4,TRBV5-1,once,TGCGCCAGCAGCTTGGTCGGGACAGGTAATGAAAAACTGTTTTTT,CASSLVGTGNEKLFF
-,TRBJ1-5,TRBV28,-,TGTGCCAGCAGTTTATCGGGGGGTAGCAATCAGCCCCAGCATTTT,CASSLSGGSNQPQHF
TRBD1,TRBJ1-1,TRBV6-5,-,TGTGCCAGCAGTTGGGGACAGAGTTTTGAAGCTTTCTTT,CASSWGQSFEAFF
-,TRBJ2-6,TRBV15,-,TGTGCCACCAGCAGAGATAGAACCTCTGGGGCCAACGTCCTGACTTTC,CATSRDRTSGANVLTF
-,TRBJ1-2,TRBV6-2/TRBV6-3,-,TGTGCCAGCAGCCGAGGGGACGGCTATGGCTACACCTTC,CASSRGDGYGYTF
-,TRBJ1-5,TRBV19,-,TGTGCCAGTAGTATTGGGATGAGCAATCAGCCCCAGCATTTT,CASSIGMSNQPQHF